One and the same sample provided the 28 T cell receptor beta chains below, sequenced in a study of shared clonotypes between healthy human individuals. Assay used: immunoSEQ multiplex PCR; TCRdb lists only in-frame clones, some missing. The sample has some 700,000 clones, about 90% seen once; the top ten hold 30% to 35%. Sample: memory CD8+ T cells from PBMCs. The subset here: CD45RO+ cells pooled with CCR7-negative TemRA cells. All receptors come from a man younger than 35 in good health. Some clones in this sample may be carry-over from other donors' samples.

The V and J genes are TRBV5-8 and TRBJ1-2; 8 positions match TRBD1. This CDR3 spans 14 amino acids. J lost 8 bases, V lost 2 bases, and 8 bases had no gene match. From germline, CDR1 is SGHTS and CDR2 YDEGEE. The CDR3 bases are TGTGCCAGCAGCTTTCCGACAGGGGCGGGCGGCTACACCTTC. It encodes CASSFPTGAGGYTF.

V is TRBV7-9 and J is TRBJ2-7; D gene unclear. Germline V gives CDR1 SEHNR, CDR2 FQNEAQ (reference sequence). The CDR3 covers 13 residues. V shed 3 bases and J shed 7 bases, with 13 bases lying between them. The CDR3 region has the DNA TGTGCCAGCAGCTTGACCCGAAGCGATGAGCAGTACTTC. Translated: CASSLTRSDEQYF.

V usage is TRBV9 and J usage is TRBJ2-7; D may be TRBD2 (6 bases). This CDR3 is 13 amino acids long. In germline, CDR1 is SGDLS, CDR2 YYNGEE. V was cut by 4 bases and J by 1 base, with 9 bases left in between. CDR3 nucleotides: TGTGCCAGCAGCCTCCGGGGGTCCTACGAGCAGTACTTC. This translates into CASSLRGSYEQYF.

The chain uses TRBV10-1 and TRBJ2-7; a possible D gene is TRBD1 (5 bases). V was trimmed by 4 bases and J by 4 bases, leaving 20 bases between them. Germline V gene sequence: CDR1 WNHNN, CDR2 SYGVQD (reference sequence). The CDR3 consists of 16 residues. CDR3 in amino acids: CASSVVKGNSHYEQYF. Written as DNA, the CDR3 is TGCGCCAGCAGTGTAGTAAAGGGGAATTCTCATTACGAGCAGTACTTC.

The chain combines TRBV27 with TRBJ2-7; the D gene is possibly TRBD2 (5 bases). V was trimmed by 5 bases and J by 0 bases, leaving 11 bases between them. The CDR3 has 14 residues. Germline V gives CDR1 MNHEY, CDR2 SMNVEV (reference sequence). The CDR3 nucleotides are TGTGCCAGCAGTACAATCGGGGACTCCTACGAGCAGTACTTC. Protein sequence: CASSTIGDSYEQYF.

A note on this clone: A read error may account for a junction end that differs from germline. The rearrangement links TRBV7-9 to TRBJ2-7; 10 bases line up with TRBD1. The CDR3 is 15 amino acids. Looked up from germline, CDR1 is SEHNR and CDR2 is FQNEAQ (reference sequence). This CDR3 reads CASSDRDRGSHEQYF. In nucleotides, the CDR3 is TGTGCCAGCAGCGACCGGGACAGGGGCTCCCACGAGCAGTACTTC.

This clone has a handful of counts. The chain uses TRBV4-3 and TRBJ1-1; no reliable D call. The CDR3 is 15 residues long. Trimming stripped 1 base from V and 3 bases from J, with 12 bases between. Germline values: CDR1 LGHNA, CDR2 YSLEER. The CDR3 nucleotides read TGCGCCAGCAGCCAAGGTGTAACTCTCTACACTGAAGCTTTCTTT. This gives the protein CASSQGVTLYTEAFF.

V gene TRBV29-1 combines with J gene TRBJ2-1, with D perhaps matching TRBD2 (6 bases). The CDR3 loop spans 15 amino acids. In germline, CDR1 is SQVTM, CDR2 ANQGSEA. The V and J ends lost 6 bases and 0 bases respectively, with 15 bases between them. CDR3 nucleotide sequence: TGCAGCGTCAAAGGCGGGGTGAGCTCCTACAATGAGCAGTTCTTC. Protein sequence: CSVKGGVSSYNEQFF.

The gene calls are TRBV27 and TRBJ2-7, with TRBD2 identical over 7 bases. The germline V gene has CDR1 MNHEY and CDR2 SMNVEV (reference sequence). The J segment lost 6 bases and the V segment lost 3 bases, leaving 14 bases of the junction unmatched. There are 16 residues in the CDR3. The CDR3 nucleotides read TGTGCCAGCAGTTTTACGGCCATGGGCGGGAGAATCGAGCAGTACTTC. Residues: CASSFTAMGGRIEQYF.

This chain joins TRBV28 and TRBJ2-7, with a weak D call TRBD1 (5 bases). Germline V gene lookup returns CDR1 MDHEN and CDR2 SYDVKM. The CDR3 extends over 14 amino acids. Trimming stripped 1 base from V and 5 bases from J, with 12 bases between. CDR3 loop: CASSLLGRAHEQYF. CDR3 nucleotide sequence: TGTGCCAGCAGTTTATTGGGCAGGGCGCACGAGCAGTACTTC. Variable domain in full (rest from reference TRBV28 and TRBJ2-7): DVKVTQSSRYLVKRTGEKVFLECVQDMDHENMFWYRQDPGLGLRLIYFSYDVKMKEKGDIPEGYSVSREKKERFSLILESASTNQTSMYLCASSLLGRAHEQYFGPGTRLTVT.

The chain joins TRBV5-1 to TRBJ2-5, with D tentatively TRBD1 (6 bases). The CDR3 is made up of 14 amino acids. V was shortened by 4 bases and J by 2 bases, with 12 bases between the two germline ends. Germline V gene data show CDR1 as SGHRS and CDR2 as YFSETQ. For the CDR3, the DNA is TGCGCCAGCAGCAGAGGACAGAATCAAGAGACCCAGTACTTC. This codes for CASSRGQNQETQYF.

The genes are TRBV7-9 and TRBJ2-1; 13 positions agree with TRBD2. V was pared by 1 base and J by 6 bases, with 6 bases of the junction left unmatched. The CDR3 runs to 17 residues. Germline-derived CDR1 and CDR2 are SEHNR and FQNEAQ (reference sequence). The CDR3 nucleotides are TGTGCCAGCAGCTTAGGACTAGCGGGGGGATGGGCCAATGAGCAGTTCTTC. Its translation is CASSLGLAGGWANEQFF.

The chain couples TRBV2 to TRBJ2-7, with D possibly matching TRBD2 (6 bases). The germline gives CDR1 SNHLY, CDR2 FYNNEI. Trimming pared 3 bases from V and 0 bases from J, leaving 18 bases between. The length of the CDR3 is 17 residues. The CDR3 coding sequence is TGTGCCAGCAGTGACGCAGGGCTTAGCGGATTCTCCTACGAGCAGTACTTC. It yields the protein CASSDAGLSGFSYEQYF.

The chain couples TRBV6-5 to TRBJ2-3, with D perhaps given as TRBD1 or TRBD2 (6 bases each). The CDR3 is 15 amino acids. Trimming cost V 3 bases and J 2 bases, with 12 bases left between them. Germline V gives CDR1 MNHEY, CDR2 SVGAGI. The CDR3 loop is CASSYQEGDTDTQYF. CDR3 nucleotides: TGTGCCAGCAGTTATCAGGAGGGGGACACAGATACGCAGTATTTT.

Only one count was recorded for this clone. The V gene is TRBV7-8, the J gene TRBJ2-1; 8 bases line up with TRBD2. Germline CDR1 and CDR2: SGHVS and FQNEAQ. Unmatched junction bases numbered 6, after V lost 1 base and J lost 4 bases. This CDR3 contains 16 residues. CDR3 bases: TGTGCCAGCAGCTTAGGTGGATTAGCGGGATACAATGAGCAGTTCTTC. Translating gives CASSLGGLAGYNEQFF.

The rearrangement links TRBV5-1 to TRBJ1-1, with D uncertain. The germline CDR1 and CDR2 sequences are SGHRS and YFSETQ. This CDR3 contains 16 residues. Trimming stripped 4 bases from V and 2 bases from J, with 18 bases between. The DNA of the CDR3 is TGCGCCAGCAGCGTTGAACCTTTGGGAGCTAACACTGAAGCTTTCTTT. As protein: CASSVEPLGANTEAFF.

V is TRBV9 and J is TRBJ2-1, with D perhaps TRBD1 (7 bases). The CDR3 contains 15 residues. The germline gives CDR1 SGDLS, CDR2 YYNGEE. V was cut by 0 bases and J by 8 bases, with 15 bases left in between. In nucleotides, the CDR3 is TGTGCCAGCAGCGTAGTTGCTGGCAGGGGGGATGAGCAGTTCTTC. Translation gives CASSVVAGRGDEQFF.

Comment on this clone: In the same sample, other DNA sequences code for this CDR3. The genes are TRBV4-1 and TRBJ2-2; TRBD1 aligns across 9 bases. J was trimmed by 1 base and V by 3 bases; bases with no gene match: 0. Looked up from germline, CDR1 is MGHRA and CDR2 is YSYEKL. The CDR3 extends over 15 amino acids. CDR3 region: CASSQGQGNTGELFF. For the CDR3, the DNA is TGCGCCAGCAGCCAGGGACAGGGGAACACCGGGGAGCTGTTTTTT.

V and J are TRBV6-1 and TRBJ2-7; 8 bases are a match to TRBD1. The germline CDR1 and CDR2 sequences are MNHNS and SASEGT. V was clipped by 4 bases and J by 1 base; unmatched bases: 6. The CDR3 spans 15 residues. CDR3 coding DNA: TGTGCCAGCAGTGGGCCGGACAGGGAATCCTACGAGCAGTACTTC. It encodes CASSGPDRESYEQYF.

The chain joins TRBV27 to TRBJ1-5; 7 bases fit TRBD1. V shed 8 bases, J shed 3 bases, and the junction held 7 bases outside the gene matches. The CDR3 contains 14 residues. In germline, CDR1 is MNHEY, CDR2 SMNVEV (reference sequence). CDR3 sequence: CASSRDSFNQPQHF. The CDR3 DNA reads as TGTGCCAGCTCCCGGGACAGCTTCAATCAGCCCCAGCATTTT.

This chain connects TRBV28 to TRBJ2-1, with D unresolved. Deletions cut 4 bases from V and 6 bases from J, with 13 bases between. The CDR3 sequence is 14 residues long. Per germline, CDR1 MDHEN and CDR2 SYDVKM. Here the CDR3 DNA reads TGTGCCAGCAGTTGGGTTCCAGGATCCAATGAGCAGTTCTTC. Amino acids: CASSWVPGSNEQFF.

The chain recombines TRBV11-2 with TRBJ2-3, with 7 bases that match TRBD2. The CDR3 covers 17 residues. The germline CDR1 and CDR2 sequences are SGHAT and FQNNGV. J was trimmed by 0 bases and V by 0 bases; bases with no gene match: 6. The CDR3 is CASSLDRGAGSTDTQYF. CDR3 bases: TGTGCCAGCAGCTTAGATCGGGGAGCGGGAAGCACAGATACGCAGTATTTT.

This clone was seen only a few times. The same CDR3 can be traced to other DNA sequences in this sample. The chain is built from TRBV27 and TRBJ2-7; D may be TRBD1 or TRBD2 (5 bases each). CDR1 and CDR2 from the germline V gene are MNHEY and SMNVEV (reference sequence). CDR3 size: 13 residues. The V end lost 2 bases, the J end lost 2 bases, and 7 bases lay between the germline ends. The CDR3 sequence is CASSLGGTYEQYF. The CDR3 DNA is TGTGCCAGCAGTTTAGGGGGTACCTACGAGCAGTACTTC.

The chain employs TRBV6-1 and TRBJ2-7; possible D gene TRBD2, 6 bases. The ends were cut back, 6 bases at V and 0 bases at J, with 9 bases in the middle. CDR1 and CDR2 from the germline V gene are MNHNS and SASEGT. This CDR3 is built from 13 residues. The CDR3 loop is CASSGTFSYEQYF. CDR3 nucleotide sequence: TGTGCCAGCAGCGGGACTTTCTCCTACGAGCAGTACTTC.

V is TRBV5-5 and J is TRBJ1-5; possibly TRBD1 for D (5 bases). The CDR3 length is 14 residues. Deletions cut 2 bases from V and 1 base from J, with 7 bases between. CDR1 and CDR2 (germline): SGHKS, YYEKEE (reference sequence). CDR3 sequence reads: CASSLDRSNQPQHF. CDR3 in DNA: TGTGCCAGCAGCTTAGACAGAAGCAATCAGCCCCAGCATTTT.

The V call is TRBV6-1, the J call TRBJ2-7; D is perhaps TRBD2 (6 bases). Trimming took 6 bases from V and 2 from J, leaving 11 bases between them. The germline CDR1 and CDR2 sequences are MNHNS and SASEGT. The CDR3 extends over 13 amino acids. The DNA of the CDR3 is TGTGCCAGCAGGCGGGACGGGGCCTACGAGCAGTACTTC. Its protein is CASRRDGAYEQYF.

The J gene is TRBJ2-2, the V gene TRBV9; unclear D gene. V was clipped by 0 bases and J by 5 bases, with 17 bases between them. The CDR3 contains 17 residues. Germline V gene data show CDR1 as SGDLS and CDR2 as YYNGEE. The CDR3 protein is CASSVGSLRMGTGELFF. The DNA of the CDR3 is TGTGCCAGCAGCGTAGGTTCCCTTCGAATGGGGACCGGGGAGCTGTTTTTT. The variable domain in full, completed from reference TRBV9 and TRBJ2-2, reads DSGVTQTPKHLITATGQRVTLRCSPRSGDLSVYWYQQSLDQGLQFLIQYYNGEERAKGNILERFSAQQFPDLHSELNLSSLELGDSALYFCASSVGSLRMGTGELFFGEGSRLTVL.

The J gene is TRBJ2-7, the V gene TRBV19; TRBD1 matches 8 bases. The germline V gene has CDR1 LNHDA and CDR2 SQIVND (reference sequence). This CDR3 is built from 16 residues. Germline trimming cut 5 bases from V and 4 bases from J; bases unmatched to any gene: 13. CDR3 nucleotide sequence: TGTGCCAGTAGTGCCCTCAGGGGGCTTGGTACATACGAGCAGTACTTC. Amino acids: CASSALRGLGTYEQYF.